This record concerns one TCR beta chain sequence. TCRdb's table, derived via immunoSEQ multiplex PCR, lists solely in-frame clones and lacks some. The data hold 250,000 to 350,000 clones, with around nine tenths observed a single time. These data belong to a study of blood T cell repertoires in COVID-19. Sequencing was performed on peripheral blood. The clonotype originates from a woman in her fifties or sixties with active or convalescent COVID-19.

As DNA, the CDR3 is TGTGCCAGCAGGTTGGGACAGACTGAAGCTTTCTTT. Translating gives CASRLGQTEAFF. The rearrangement joins TRBV28 to TRBJ1-1; 7 bases fit TRBD1. CDR3 length: 12 residues. V lost 6 bases and J lost 5; bases outside the gene matches: 3. Germline values: CDR1 MDHEN, CDR2 SYDVKM.